This T cell receptor beta chain was documented in a study of blood T cell repertoires in COVID-19. Study in general: Samples came from the United States, Italy and Spain, spanning acute and convalescent COVID-19. T cells, B-cell-depleted T cells, or PBMCs provided the cDNA or gDNA that served as material.

Authors' processing steps: Nucleated cell number was recorded as an estimate derived from reference gene primer amplification. Sequencing was performed with immunoSEQ multiplex PCR; in TCRdb, only in-frame clones are kept and a portion is missing. The DNA was the basis for D and trimming; V, J and clone size are from that table. Seen here are 23,000 or so clones, around 90% observed once, and the top ten hold 18%. The CDR3 covers 15 residues. CDR1 is KGHSH and CDR2 is LQKENI in the germline V gene. The junction had 8 bases not matched to a gene; V was cut back by 3 bases and J by 4 bases. The chain uses TRBV18 and TRBJ1-2; 7 positions match TRBD1. This sequence originates from a human donor in a cohort sampled during active COVID-19. Specimen: peripheral blood. DNA for the CDR3: TGTGCCAGCTCACCTTATGACAGGGATCGCTATGGCTACACCTTC. As protein: CASSPYDRDRYGYTF.